This T cell receptor (beta chain) emerged from a study of blood T cell repertoires in COVID-19. About the study: Sample material is recorded as cDNA or gDNA derived from T cells, B-cell-depleted T cells, or PBMCs.

The CDR3 is 15 amino acids. Germline V lookup: CDR1 MDHEN, CDR2 SYDVKM. The ends were cut back, 3 bases at V and 1 base at J, with 13 bases in the middle. Cohorts were determined from participant-reported clinical history. Original analysis: Estimated nucleated cell counts came from reference gene primer amplification. The table came from immunoSEQ multiplex PCR; TCRdb's copy has only in-frame clones and leaves some out. V and J calls and clone size are given by that table; D and trimming were obtained from the DNA. The sample lists more than 100,000 clones; around 83% were seen once. Concerning this clone: This same CDR3 is encoded by further DNA sequences in the sample.

The V and J genes are TRBV28 and TRBJ2-7, with D tentatively TRBD1 (7 bases). This clonotype originated in a woman aged 25 to 39 who had recovered from COVID-19. The sample consisted of PBMCs or T cells enriched from blood (not recorded which). CDR3 DNA sequence: TGTGCCAGCAGTTTGGCCGCAGGGGGGTCCTACGAGCAGTACTTC. This sequence encodes CASSLAAGGSYEQYF.